This T cell receptor beta chain was recovered during a study of T cells in narcolepsy (dated by TCRdb to 2016 to 2018). Context from the whole study: Healthy control donors were enrolled in the study alongside patients who had narcolepsy type 1 or type 2 (NT1, NT2). To look for autoreactive T cells in narcolepsy patients that target self-antigens of hypocretin neurons (hypocretin, TRIB2), the study used TCR Vbeta sequencing to follow clonotypes in blood and CSF. Paper-wide results and their limitations: In plots comparing CSF and blood CD4+ T cell clonotypes from the same patient, HCRT-specific and TRIB2-specific autoreactive clonotypes were highlighted. No sequences matching autoreactive T cell clones were present in some of the blood memory CD4+ repertoires from patients and controls. Numbers of sequenced blood memory CD4+ clonotypes were comparable, averaging approximately 42,000 in patients and under 35,000 in controls. Autoreactive clonotypes were reported to be detected serially in the blood of the same patients and of different patients, but not in the blood of healthy controls.

At the junction V is shortened by 5 bases and J by 4 bases, with 8 bases in between. The germline V gene gives CDR1 as MNHEY and CDR2 as SVGAGI. The CDR3 holds 12 amino acids from the cysteine to the phenylalanine. Left in the record is the CDR3 DNA by itself, 36 bases read in frame from the first base. Memory CD4+ T cells were sorted ex vivo from peripheral blood of narcolepsy patients and healthy controls for TCR Vbeta sequencing. The receptor library was made with the immunoSEQ multiplex PCR assay. Here the immuneACCESS table is served through TCRdb, limited to in-frame sequences with V and J called. Missing clones are a known gap in these copies; in checked studies unresolved V genes cover under half, and the rest lacks a known reason. The sample profile shows 15,000 to 20,000 clones; about nine tenths of them were found once. Clones ranked in the top ten supply approximately 0.72% of the sample.

Turning to this clone: Its antigen is unknown. No base quality values were provided; no much bigger clone lies one nucleotide off.

The chain is assembled from TRBV6-5 and TRBJ1-2, with no confidently assigned D gene. Material: memory (CD45RA-) CD4+ T cells from blood. The sample's cell subset or site label is to be understood as: memory T cells sorted ex vivo from peripheral blood. The clonotype comes from a human donor in good health. The CDR3 reads CASSERVYGYTF. The nucleotides are TGTGCCAGCAGTGAAAGAGTCTATGGCTACACCTTC.